This T cell receptor beta chain was sequenced during a study of CD8 T cells in Susac syndrome. Study-wide background: Within the group of sequenced Susac syndrome patients, roughly six had active disease and eight or nine were in remission.

RNA in amounts of roughly 0.5 to 1 ug was reverse transcribed with random hexamers. TCRdb recomputed calls from the immunoSEQ multiplex PCR reads with MiXCR, one row per CDR3 protein. The table has about 240,000 distinct CDR3 sequences, approximately 95% seen once; the top ten hold about 0.094%. Deletions cut 1 base from V and 1 base from J, with 8 bases between. This CDR3 is 14 amino acids long. Germline-derived CDR1 and CDR2 are DFQATT and SNEGSKA (reference sequence). The source is a human donor with Susac syndrome. The rearrangement links TRBV20-1 to TRBJ1-5; perhaps TRBD1 as D (5 bases). The source material was CD4+ T cells from PBMCs. CDR3: CSARGDQSNQPQHF. CDR3 DNA sequence: TGCAGTGCTAGAGGGGACCAAAGCAATCAGCCCCAGCATTTT.